This TCR beta chain was captured in a study of T-cell memory formation after mild COVID-19. CDR1 is SGHRS and CDR2 is YFSETQ in the germline V gene. The CDR3 runs 16 residues. V lost 1 base, J lost 4 bases, and 6 bases stayed unmatched. General study results and limits: Some clones that responded turned up in pre-infection memory, which suggests that cross-reactive memory joined in. SARS-CoV-2 specificity was not confirmed for second-wave clones peaking on day 37. Contracting CD8+ clones were enriched in EMRA, CD4+ mainly in CM and EM. Day 15 to 85 contractors were CD4/CD8 balanced; later expanders leaned CD4+.

In regard to this clonotype: Its antigen is as yet unknown.

Via MiXCR, TCRdb re-called the 5' RACE reads, giving one row per CDR3 protein. The sample shows roughly 190,000 distinct CDR3 sequences, over 9.5% of them seen only once. The source material was PBMCs or a T cell subset sorted from them (not recorded which). The rearrangement links TRBV5-1 to TRBJ2-2; TRBD1 matches at 8 bases. This receptor was identified in a man aged 18-30 years who had mild COVID-19 (a few samples of this study predate the infection). Cell type and time point are not known. CDR3 amino acids: CASSLRDRGLTGELFF. The CDR3 DNA follows: TGCGCCAGCAGCTTGAGAGACAGGGGCCTCACCGGGGAGCTGTTTTTT.